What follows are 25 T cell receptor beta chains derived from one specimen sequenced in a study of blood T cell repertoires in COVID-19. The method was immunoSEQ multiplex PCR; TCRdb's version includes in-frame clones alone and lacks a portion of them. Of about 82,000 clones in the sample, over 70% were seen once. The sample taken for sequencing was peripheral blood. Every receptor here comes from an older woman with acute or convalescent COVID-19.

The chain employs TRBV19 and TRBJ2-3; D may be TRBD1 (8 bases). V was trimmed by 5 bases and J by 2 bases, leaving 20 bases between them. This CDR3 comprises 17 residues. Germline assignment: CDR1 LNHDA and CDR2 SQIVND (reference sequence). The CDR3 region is CASSGGTGGANTDTQYF. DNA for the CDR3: TGTGCCAGTAGTGGGGGCACAGGGGGGGCGAACACAGATACGCAGTATTTT. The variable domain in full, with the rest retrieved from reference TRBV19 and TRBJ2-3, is DGGITQSPKYLFRKEGQNVTLSCEQNLNHDAMYWYRQDPGQGLRLIYYSQIVNDFQKGDIAEGYSVSREKKESFPLTVTSAQKNPTAFYLCASSGGTGGANTDTQYFGPGTRLTVL.

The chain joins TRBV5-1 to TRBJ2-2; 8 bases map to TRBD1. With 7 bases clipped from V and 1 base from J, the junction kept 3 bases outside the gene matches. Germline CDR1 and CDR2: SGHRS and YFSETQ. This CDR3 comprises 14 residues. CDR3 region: CASGGTGNTGELFF. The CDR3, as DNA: TGCGCCAGCGGCGGGACAGGGAACACCGGGGAGCTGTTTTTT.

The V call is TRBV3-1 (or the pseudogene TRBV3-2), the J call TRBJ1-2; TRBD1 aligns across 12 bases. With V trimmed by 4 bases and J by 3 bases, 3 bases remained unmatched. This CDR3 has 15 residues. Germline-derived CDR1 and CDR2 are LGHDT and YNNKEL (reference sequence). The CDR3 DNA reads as TGTGCCAGCAGCCTTGGGACAGGGGGCGACTATGGCTACACCTTC. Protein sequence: CASSLGTGGDYGYTF.

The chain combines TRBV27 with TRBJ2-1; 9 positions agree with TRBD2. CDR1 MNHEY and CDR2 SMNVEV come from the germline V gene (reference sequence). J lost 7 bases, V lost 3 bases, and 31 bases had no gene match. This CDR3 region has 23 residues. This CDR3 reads CASSFVAGEYFANPRPQQNEQFF. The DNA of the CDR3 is TGTGCCAGCAGTTTTGTAGCGGGAGAGTATTTCGCAAATCCGCGCCCCCAGCAAAATGAGCAGTTCTTC.

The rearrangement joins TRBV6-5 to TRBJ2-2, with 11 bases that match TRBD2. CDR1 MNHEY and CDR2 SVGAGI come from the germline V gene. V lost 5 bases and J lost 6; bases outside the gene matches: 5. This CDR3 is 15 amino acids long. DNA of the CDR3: TGTGCCAGCAGTCGTACTAGCGGGGGCCCCGGGGAGCTGTTTTTT. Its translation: CASSRTSGGPGELFF.

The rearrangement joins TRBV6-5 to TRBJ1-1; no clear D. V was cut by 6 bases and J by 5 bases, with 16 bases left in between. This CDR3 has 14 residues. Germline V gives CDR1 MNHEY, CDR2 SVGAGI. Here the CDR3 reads CASSEGTYGTEAFF. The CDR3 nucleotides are TGTGCCAGCAGCGAGGGAACATACGGGACTGAAGCTTTCTTT.

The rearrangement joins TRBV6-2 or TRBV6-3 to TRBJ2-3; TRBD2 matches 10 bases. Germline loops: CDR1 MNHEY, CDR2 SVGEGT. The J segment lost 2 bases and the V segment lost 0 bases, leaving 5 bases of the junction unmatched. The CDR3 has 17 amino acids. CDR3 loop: CASSYSPSGGDTDTQYF. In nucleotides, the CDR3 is TGTGCCAGCAGTTACTCGCCAAGCGGGGGGGACACAGATACGCAGTATTTT.

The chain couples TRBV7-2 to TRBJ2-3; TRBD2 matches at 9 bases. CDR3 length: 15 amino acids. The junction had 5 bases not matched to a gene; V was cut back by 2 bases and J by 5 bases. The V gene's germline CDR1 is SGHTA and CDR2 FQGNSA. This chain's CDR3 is CASSLKAGGLDTQYF. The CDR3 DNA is TGTGCCAGCAGCTTAAAAGCGGGAGGTCTAGATACGCAGTATTTT.

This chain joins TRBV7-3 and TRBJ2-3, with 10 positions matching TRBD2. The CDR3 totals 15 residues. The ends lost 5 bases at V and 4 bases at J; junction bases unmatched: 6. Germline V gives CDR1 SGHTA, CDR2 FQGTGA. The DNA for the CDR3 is TGTGCCAGCAGCCTCCTAGCGGGGGTAGCAGATACGCAGTATTTT. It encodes CASSLLAGVADTQYF.

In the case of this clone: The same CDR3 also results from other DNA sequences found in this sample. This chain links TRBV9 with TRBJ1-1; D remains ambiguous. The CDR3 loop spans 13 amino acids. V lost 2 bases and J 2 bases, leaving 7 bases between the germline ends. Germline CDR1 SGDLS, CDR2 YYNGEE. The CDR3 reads CASSVRENTEAFF. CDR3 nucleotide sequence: TGTGCCAGCAGCGTGCGTGAAAACACTGAAGCTTTCTTT.

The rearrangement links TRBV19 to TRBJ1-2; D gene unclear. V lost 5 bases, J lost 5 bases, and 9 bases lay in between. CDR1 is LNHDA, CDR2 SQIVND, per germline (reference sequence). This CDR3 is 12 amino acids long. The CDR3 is CASSARRYGYTF. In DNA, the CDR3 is TGTGCCAGTAGTGCTCGTAGATATGGCTACACCTTC.

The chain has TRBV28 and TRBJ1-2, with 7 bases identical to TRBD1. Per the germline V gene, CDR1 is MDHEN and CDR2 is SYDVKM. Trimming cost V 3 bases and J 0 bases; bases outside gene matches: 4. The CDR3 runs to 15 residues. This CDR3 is CASSLPGTANYGYTF. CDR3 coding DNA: TGTGCCAGCAGTTTGCCCGGGACAGCTAACTATGGCTACACCTTC.

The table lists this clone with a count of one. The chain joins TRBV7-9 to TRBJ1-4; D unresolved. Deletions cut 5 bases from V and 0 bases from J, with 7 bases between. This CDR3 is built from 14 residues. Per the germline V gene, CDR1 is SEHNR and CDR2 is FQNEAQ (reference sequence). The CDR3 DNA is TGTGCCAGCAGCGTTGTAACAACTAATGAAAAACTGTTTTTT. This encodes CASSVVTTNEKLFF.

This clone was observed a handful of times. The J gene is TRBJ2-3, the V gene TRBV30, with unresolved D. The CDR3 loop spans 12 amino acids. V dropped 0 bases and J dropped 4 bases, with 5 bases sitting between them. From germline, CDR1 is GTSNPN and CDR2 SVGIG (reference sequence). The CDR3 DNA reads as TGTGCCTGGAGTGTTTCCTCAGATACGCAGTATTTT. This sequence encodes CAWSVSSDTQYF.

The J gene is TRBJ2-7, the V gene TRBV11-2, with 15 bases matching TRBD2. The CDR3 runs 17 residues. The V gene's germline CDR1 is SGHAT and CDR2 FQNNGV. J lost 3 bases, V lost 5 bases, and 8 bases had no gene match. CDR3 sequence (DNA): TGTGCCAGCAGCCAGGTCGGGACTAGCGGGAGGAGCTACGAGCAGTACTTC. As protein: CASSQVGTSGRSYEQYF.

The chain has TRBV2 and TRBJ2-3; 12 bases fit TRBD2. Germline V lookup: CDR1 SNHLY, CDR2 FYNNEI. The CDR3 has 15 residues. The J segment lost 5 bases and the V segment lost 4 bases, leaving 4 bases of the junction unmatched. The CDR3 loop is CASSALAGGRDTQYF. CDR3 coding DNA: TGTGCCAGCAGTGCCCTAGCGGGAGGGAGAGATACGCAGTATTTT.

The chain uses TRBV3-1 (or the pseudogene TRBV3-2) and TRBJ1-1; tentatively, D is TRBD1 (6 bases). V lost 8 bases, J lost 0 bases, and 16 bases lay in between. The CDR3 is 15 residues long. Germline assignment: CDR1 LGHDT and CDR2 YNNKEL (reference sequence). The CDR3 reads CASRSRGLMNTEAFF. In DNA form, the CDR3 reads TGTGCCAGCCGCTCGAGGGGGTTAATGAACACTGAAGCTTTCTTT.

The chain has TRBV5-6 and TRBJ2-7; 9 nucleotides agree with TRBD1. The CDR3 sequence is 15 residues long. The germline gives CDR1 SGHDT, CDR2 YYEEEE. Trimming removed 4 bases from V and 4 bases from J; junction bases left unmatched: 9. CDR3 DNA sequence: TGTGCCAGCAGCGCCTGGGGGACAGGGCTGTACGAGCAGTACTTC. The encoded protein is CASSAWGTGLYEQYF.

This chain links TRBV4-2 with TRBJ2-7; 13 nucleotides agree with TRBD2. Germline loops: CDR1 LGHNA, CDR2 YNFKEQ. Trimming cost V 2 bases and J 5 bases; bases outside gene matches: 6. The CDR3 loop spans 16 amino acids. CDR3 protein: CASSQKGLAGINEQYF. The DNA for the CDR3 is TGTGCCAGCAGCCAAAAGGGACTAGCGGGGATCAACGAGCAGTACTTC.

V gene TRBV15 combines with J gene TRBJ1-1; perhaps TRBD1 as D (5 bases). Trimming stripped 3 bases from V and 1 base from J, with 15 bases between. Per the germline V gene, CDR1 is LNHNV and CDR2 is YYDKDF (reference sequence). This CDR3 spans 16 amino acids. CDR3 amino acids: CATSRGYRWENTEAFF. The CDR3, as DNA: TGTGCCACCAGCAGGGGGTACAGGTGGGAGAACACTGAAGCTTTCTTT.

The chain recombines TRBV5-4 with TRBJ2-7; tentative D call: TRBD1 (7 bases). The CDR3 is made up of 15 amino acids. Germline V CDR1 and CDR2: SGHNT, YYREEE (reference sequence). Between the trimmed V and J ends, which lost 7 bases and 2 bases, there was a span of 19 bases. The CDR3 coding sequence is TGTGCCAGCCGGAGGGGGCGGGACGGGGCCTACGAGCAGTACTTC. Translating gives CASRRGRDGAYEQYF.

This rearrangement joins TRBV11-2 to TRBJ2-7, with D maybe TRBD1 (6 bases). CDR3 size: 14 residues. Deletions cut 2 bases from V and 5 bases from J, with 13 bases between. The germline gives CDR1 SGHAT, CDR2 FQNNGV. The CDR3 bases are TGTGCCAGCAGCTTAATTTGGGGGCGGAACGAGCAGTACTTC. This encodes CASSLIWGRNEQYF.

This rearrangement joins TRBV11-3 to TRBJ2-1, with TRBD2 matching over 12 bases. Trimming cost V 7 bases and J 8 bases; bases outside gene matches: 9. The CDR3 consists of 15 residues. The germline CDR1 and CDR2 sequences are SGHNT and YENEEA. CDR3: CASKASGGAVDEQFF. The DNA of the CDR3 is TGTGCCAGCAAGGCTAGCGGGGGGGCGGTCGATGAGCAGTTCTTC.

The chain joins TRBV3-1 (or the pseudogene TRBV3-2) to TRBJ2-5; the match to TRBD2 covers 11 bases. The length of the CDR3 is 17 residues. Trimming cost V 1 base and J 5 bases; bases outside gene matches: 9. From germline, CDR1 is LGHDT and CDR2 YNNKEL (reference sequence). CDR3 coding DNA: TGTGCCAGCAGCCAAGTCGCTAGCGGGGGGCTGGGGGAGACCCAGTACTTC. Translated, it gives CASSQVASGGLGETQYF.

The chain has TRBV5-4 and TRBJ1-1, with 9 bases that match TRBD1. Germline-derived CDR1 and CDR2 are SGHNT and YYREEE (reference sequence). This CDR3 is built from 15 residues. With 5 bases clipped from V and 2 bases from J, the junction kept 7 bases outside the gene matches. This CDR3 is CASRSPGQGNTEAFF. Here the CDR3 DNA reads TGTGCCAGCAGATCACCGGGACAGGGTAACACTGAAGCTTTCTTT.